This T cell receptor beta chain was sequenced for a study of blood T cell repertoires in COVID-19. Only in-frame clones appear in the TCRdb table, and some are missing; sequencing was by immunoSEQ multiplex PCR. The top ten clones hold 1.1% of a sample with about 110,000 clones, more than 80% of them seen once. The CDR3 loop spans 14 amino acids. This sequence originates from a human donor in a cohort sampled during active COVID-19. The sample was peripheral blood. V gene TRBV1 combines with J gene TRBJ2-7; TRBD2 reflects the table's D call only, with no check against the DNA. TRBV1 is a pseudogene segment. CDR3 coding DNA: TGCACCAGCAAGGGTCGGCGGGGCTCCTACGAGCAGTACTTC. This translates into CTSKGRRGSYEQYF.